This record concerns one T cell receptor (beta chain) sequence. Its target is unknown. This sample was included in a study of OX40 agonist ivuxolimab in advanced cancers. About the study: Melanoma, hepatocellular carcinoma, head and neck or renal cell cancer occurred in dose-escalation patients. A history of anti-PD-1, anti-PD-L1 or anti-CTLA-4 therapy was acceptable, and about 37% had some.

Blood was sampled at baseline, cycle 4 day 1, and cycle 7 day 1. Measured with immunoSEQ multiplex PCR; TCRdb has only the in-frame clones, and not every one. The sample gives tens of thousands of clones, 91% of which show up once; roughly 2.5% is in the top ten. Germline CDR1 MNHEY, CDR2 SMNVEV (reference sequence). V gave up 6 bases and J gave up 4 bases; unmatched junction bases: 5. This CDR3 has 13 residues. Study-wide results and limits: Certain nonresponding patients likewise had low normalized T-cell clonal expansion.

The chain employs TRBV27 and TRBJ1-2; 7 bases fit TRBD1. The origin of this receptor is an adult with an advanced solid tumor such as melanoma, head and neck, liver or kidney cancer. Sequences were derived from CD4+ or CD8+ T cells sorted from blood, sampled in a trial of the OX40 agonist ivuxolimab. In DNA, the CDR3 is TGTGCCAGCAGCGTGGACAGGCGCTATGGCTACACCTTC. Translating gives CASSVDRRYGYTF.